Each of the 20 T cell receptor beta chains below was sequenced from the same sample in a study of technical replicates of blood from a handful of donors. Sequencing was performed with immunoSEQ multiplex PCR; in TCRdb, only in-frame clones are kept and a portion is missing. Here the sample spans fewer than 85,000 clones, around 96% being singletons. Sequencing input: T cells isolated from PBMCs. The receptors come from a human donor in good health.

CDR3 sequence: CASRTGTTNHNEQFF. CDR3 coding DNA: TGTGCCAGCAGGACCGGGACTACCAATCACAATGAGCAGTTCTTC. The chain couples TRBV5-6 to TRBJ2-1; 7 nucleotides match TRBD2. Germline V lookup: CDR1 SGHDT, CDR2 YYEEEE. This CDR3 has 15 residues. After removal of 5 bases from V and 5 bases from J, the junction contained 10 bases not matched to a gene.

The chain couples TRBV7-2 to TRBJ2-2; 11 bases map to TRBD2. The CDR3 runs 16 residues. Germline V CDR1 and CDR2: SGHTA, FQGNSA. V lost 5 bases to trimming and J lost 6 bases; unmatched junction nucleotides: 8. The CDR3 bases are TGTGCCAGCAGCCCCAGACTAGCGGGAACGTCCGGGGAGCTGTTTTTT. Its protein product is CASSPRLAGTSGELFF.

This clone occurred once. The V and J genes are TRBV21-1 and TRBJ2-1; the table's D gene call, TRBD1, was not cross checked with the DNA. TRBV21-1 is an annotated pseudogene. The CDR3 loop spans 16 amino acids. The CDR3 reads CASTKGGQGRGNEQFF. CDR3 sequence (DNA): TGTGCCAGCACCAAAGGGGGGCAGGGAAGGGGCAATGAGCAGTTCTTC.

This sequence joins TRBV6-1 and TRBJ2-7; TRBD1 aligns across 9 bases. The germline CDR1 and CDR2 sequences are MNHNS and SASEGT. Unmatched junction bases numbered 2, after V lost 4 bases and J lost 4 bases. This CDR3 comprises 13 residues. The CDR3 spells CASSGDRVYEQYF. The CDR3 DNA sequence: TGTGCCAGCAGTGGGGACAGGGTTTACGAGCAGTACTTC.

The gene calls are TRBV10-3 and TRBJ2-3; D perhaps matches TRBD1 (6 bases). The CDR3 is 15 residues long. Trimming cost V 6 bases and J 2 bases, with 15 bases left between them. CDR1 is ENHRY and CDR2 is SYGVKD in the germline V gene. The CDR3 DNA reads as TGTGCCATCAGGTCTAATAGGGACAACACAGATACGCAGTATTTT. This sequence encodes CAIRSNRDNTDTQYF.

The V and J genes are TRBV7-9 and TRBJ2-2; perhaps TRBD1 as D (6 bases). V shed 2 bases and J shed 6 bases, with 10 bases lying between them. Germline CDR1 SEHNR, CDR2 FQNEAQ (reference sequence). This CDR3 has 14 amino acids. The CDR3 DNA reads TGTGCCAGCAGCTTAAGGACAGCCCCCGGGGAGCTGTTTTTT. This translates into CASSLRTAPGELFF.

CDR3 loop: CASSISGQLNTEAFF. The DNA of the CDR3 is TGTGCCAGTAGTATCTCCGGACAGTTGAACACTGAAGCTTTCTTT. V is TRBV19 and J is TRBJ1-1; perhaps TRBD1 as D (6 bases). The CDR3 is made up of 15 amino acids. Trimming cost V 3 bases and J 0 bases, with 11 bases left between them. Germline V gene data show CDR1 as LNHDA and CDR2 as SQIVND (reference sequence).

This clone was found once. The genes are TRBV30 and TRBJ2-7; the match to TRBD1 covers 7 bases. CDR3 length: 12 amino acids. With 5 bases clipped from V and 3 bases from J, the junction kept 4 bases outside the gene matches. CDR1 is GTSNPN, CDR2 SVGIG, per germline (reference sequence). CDR3 residues: CAWGTDDYEQYF. CDR3 DNA sequence: TGTGCCTGGGGGACAGACGACTACGAGCAGTACTTC.

The genes are TRBV5-1 and TRBJ2-2; TRBD1 agrees at 7 bases. The CDR3 is made up of 14 amino acids. Per germline, CDR1 SGHRS and CDR2 YFSETQ. V lost 4 bases, J lost 3 bases, and 3 bases stayed unmatched. CDR3 amino acids: CASSRQGDTGELFF. CDR3 nucleotide sequence: TGCGCCAGCAGCAGGCAGGGGGACACCGGGGAGCTGTTTTTT.

This clone was counted only a few times. The rearrangement uses TRBV30 and TRBJ2-4, with a possible D match to TRBD1 (6 bases). CDR1 is GTSNPN and CDR2 is SVGIG in the germline V gene (reference sequence). This CDR3 region has 13 residues. Trimming pared 1 base from V and 7 bases from J, leaving 11 bases between. CDR3 bases: TGTGCCTGGAGTGGGCTACAGGGCAACATTCAGTACTTC. Translated: CAWSGLQGNIQYF.

V and J are TRBV5-4 and TRBJ2-7; 8 nucleotides line up with TRBD2. V lost 3 bases to trimming and J lost 0 bases; unmatched junction nucleotides: 8. CDR1 and CDR2 (germline): SGHNT, YYREEE (reference sequence). This CDR3 has 16 amino acids. In DNA, the CDR3 is TGTGCCAGCAGCTCACCGCCGACTAGCGCCTCCTACGAGCAGTACTTC. Translating gives CASSSPPTSASYEQYF.

This rearrangement joins TRBV4-3 to TRBJ2-7; D is possibly TRBD2 (5 bases). The CDR3 length is 14 residues. Germline V gene data show CDR1 as LGHNA and CDR2 as YSLEER. The V gene lost 0 bases and the J gene lost 4 bases, with 10 bases spanning the gap. The CDR3 is CASSQDGSPYEQYF. CDR3 in DNA: TGCGCCAGCAGCCAAGATGGGAGTCCATACGAGCAGTACTTC.

In its sample, this clone was seen once. The rearrangement links TRBV6-1 to TRBJ1-5; no clear D. Trimming stripped 4 bases from V and 2 bases from J, with 12 bases between. Looked up from germline, CDR1 is MNHNS and CDR2 is SASEGT. This CDR3 is 15 amino acids long. CDR3 coding DNA: TGTGCCAGCAGTGGTGGTACGAGAGGCAATCAGCCCCAGCATTTT. Amino acids: CASSGGTRGNQPQHF.

This clone was detected once. This rearrangement joins TRBV10-3 to TRBJ2-1, with D tentatively TRBD1 (7 bases). Germline V lookup: CDR1 ENHRY, CDR2 SYGVKD. Trimming pared 3 bases from V and 5 bases from J, leaving 17 bases between. The CDR3 runs to 16 residues. CDR3 sequence (DNA): TGTGCCATCAGTGATCCTCCTGCGGGACAGAACAATGAGCAGTTCTTC. Translation gives CAISDPPAGQNNEQFF.

The rearrangement joins TRBV6-5 to TRBJ1-1; a weak D match, TRBD1 (5 bases). The CDR3 covers 14 residues. Trimming took 2 bases from V and 3 from J, leaving 10 bases between them. CDR1 and CDR2 (germline): MNHEY, SVGAGI. The CDR3 coding sequence is TGTGCCAGCAGTTACAGGGGAACGGACACTGAAGCTTTCTTT. This translates into CASSYRGTDTEAFF.

The chain combines TRBV4-2 with TRBJ1-3; 10 bases are shared with TRBD1. With 4 bases clipped from V and 0 bases from J, the junction kept 3 bases outside the gene matches. The V gene's germline CDR1 is LGHNA and CDR2 YNFKEQ. The CDR3 loop spans 16 amino acids. The CDR3, as DNA: TGTGCCAGCAGCCTAGGGACAGGGGACTCTGGAAACACCATATATTTT. It specifies CASSLGTGDSGNTIYF.

This clone has a single count. V usage is TRBV7-8 and J usage is TRBJ1-1, with 9 positions matching TRBD1. Unmatched junction bases numbered 6, after V lost 8 bases and J lost 5 bases. CDR3 length: 13 residues. The V gene's germline CDR1 is SGHVS and CDR2 FQNEAQ. CDR3 nucleotide sequence: TGTGCCAGCCTGACGGGACAGGGTACTGAAGCTTTCTTT. As protein: CASLTGQGTEAFF. Based on the CDR3 plus reference TRBV7-8 and TRBJ1-1, the full variable domain is GAGVSQSPRYKVAKRGQDVALRCDPISGHVSLFWYQQALGQGPEFLTYFQNEAQLDKSGLPSDRFFAERPEGSVSTLKIQRTQQEDSAVYLCASLTGQGTEAFFGQGTRLTVV.

The chain's CDR3 is CASSFFPKGQIMNTEAFF. The DNA for the CDR3 is TGTGCCAGCAGTTTTTTCCCTAAGGGACAAATTATGAACACTGAAGCTTTCTTT. The V and J genes are TRBV27 and TRBJ1-1; perhaps TRBD1 as D (6 bases). The germline V and J ends were trimmed by 3 bases and 0 bases, with 20 bases remaining between them. The CDR3 runs 18 residues. CDR1 MNHEY and CDR2 SMNVEV come from the germline V gene (reference sequence).

V usage is TRBV29-1 and J usage is TRBJ2-7; D is unclear. Trimming cost V 4 bases and J 7 bases, with 8 bases left between them. Germline values: CDR1 SQVTM, CDR2 ANQGSEA. The CDR3 spans 10 residues. CDR3 sequence: CSVGHLEQYF. DNA of the CDR3: TGCAGCGTTGGGCATTTAGAGCAGTACTTC.

V is TRBV27 and J is TRBJ2-7, with 8 bases identical to TRBD2. Germline assignment: CDR1 MNHEY and CDR2 SMNVEV (reference sequence). The CDR3 loop spans 14 amino acids. The V and J ends lost 4 bases and 2 bases, in that order; junction bases with no gene match: 4. The chain's CDR3 is CASSYREGPYEQYF. CDR3 nucleotides: TGTGCCAGCAGTTACCGGGAGGGCCCCTACGAGCAGTACTTC.